The following is a T cell receptor (beta chain) sequence with its context. No cognate antigen has been identified for it. No clone much larger than this one lies a single base away; base qualities are absent. Libraries were constructed by the immunoSEQ multiplex PCR assay. DNA from the cultured and isolated CD4+ T cells underwent TCR beta CDR3 sequencing. As for the authors' bioinformatics: Non-productive TCR sequences were removed, reads were trimmed to the CDR3 region, and CDR3s of at least 7 amino acids were retained. The MANAFEST web app was used to pick out antigen-specific clonotypes by comparing their expansion in peptide wells with that in reference cultures. To count as positive, a clone had to show expansion at FDR<0.05 compared with the reference and with all other wells, an odds ratio above 5, and a frequency above 0.1% in two replicate wells. A clonotype was defined as cross-reactive if the clonotype was significantly expanded both in SARS-CoV-2 spike wells and in at least one common cold coronavirus spike condition. Using the stringdist R package, CDR3 similarity was measured by Levenshtein distance, and unrooted trees were constructed with ape in R 3.6.1. TCRdb holds this immuneACCESS table with in-frame rearrangements only. Some clones are missing; in checked studies, unresolved V genes explain under half, and the rest has no known cause. The V and J calls and clone size are taken from that table; D and trimming were inferred from the DNA. Present in this sample are tens of thousands of clones, roughly 79% of which were seen just once. Clones ranked in the top ten supply 2.5% to 3% of the sample.

The source of the sample is a study of vaccination effects on CD4 cells after COVID-19 (dated by TCRdb to 2021 to 2024). Background on the whole study: Each participant got two doses of an mRNA SARS-CoV-2 vaccine, either BNT162b2 or mRNA-1273. SARS-CoV-2 spike-specific CD4+ TCR repertoires from before and after mRNA vaccination were compared in COVID-19 convalescent patients and in infection-naive vaccine recipients. The full study included some 10 COVID-19 convalescent patients and several SARS-CoV-2-naive healthy vaccine recipients. In the study, cultures from other donors were sequenced using the Oncomine TCR Beta short-read assay on an Illumina iSeq 100. What the study reported, not specific to this receptor: Among healthy vaccine recipients, nearly all vaccine-induced clones were SARS-CoV-2 mono-reactive, and just 1 of 255 was cross-reactive with common cold coronaviruses. Limitations of the study were the small number of convalescent patients and the absence of early post-infection timepoints. At late post-vaccination timepoints, both infection-induced and vaccine-induced clones showed marked clonal contraction, consistent with waning T cell responses.

To identify antigen-specific CD4+ T cell clonotypes by their expansion, the ViraFEST assay first stimulated PBMC with viral peptide pools and then applied TCR sequencing. After roughly 11 days of culture, CD4+ T cells were isolated with the EasySep CD4+ T cell isolation kit. Healthy vaccine recipients had no prior SARS-CoV-2 infection, confirmed by negative nucleocapsid antibodies before and after vaccination. A few million PBMC per well were cultured with approximately 10 ug/ml peptides in IMDM containing roughly 5% human AB serum, around 9.7 IU/ml IL-2 and gentamicin. Half of the culture medium was replaced with fresh IL-2-containing medium on days 3 and 7. Unless otherwise noted, each peptide stimulation condition was cultured in triplicate wells. PBMC were separated from whole blood using Ficoll-Paque Plus gradient centrifugation and were then either cryopreserved at -140C or used fresh. Overlapping peptide pools spanned the spike proteins of SARS-CoV-2 and the common cold coronaviruses HCoV-NL63, HCoV-OC43 and HCoV-229E. Genomic DNA was extracted from cultured CD4+ T cells with the QIAamp micro DNA kit.

CDR1 and CDR2 were assigned from the germline V gene as SGHTA and FQGNSA. CDR3 length: 16 amino acids, cysteine to phenylalanine. The sequence is cut down to CDR3 DNA, 48 bases in frame from base 1. V loses 3 bases at its end and J loses 3 bases; junction bases beyond the gene matches: 8. The chain couples TRBV7-2 to TRBJ2-5; the junction holds 9 bases that match TRBD1. This TCR was sampled from a human donor who received a COVID-19 vaccine. The specimen was CD4+ T cells from PBMCs cultured with HCoV-NL63 spike peptides, collected before COVID-19 vaccination. What this sample's cell subset or site label stands for: HCoV-NL63 spike overlapping peptide pool stimulation. The CDR3 is CASSLGQGLRKETQYF. The DNA sequence follows: TGTGCCAGCAGCTTGGGACAGGGCCTTCGAAAAGAGACCCAGTACTTC.